Listed below are T cell receptor beta chains from one sample, sequenced in a study of T cell responses to AZD1222 COVID-19 vaccine. Clones were read by immunoSEQ multiplex PCR, and TCRdb kept only the in-frame ones, dropping some. Among some 150,000 clones listed, approximately 88% were seen once. Material: peripheral blood, obtained on day 0 of MenACWY control vaccination. These receptors were collected from an adult in good health. CDR3s include the opening cysteine and the closing phenylalanine or tryptophan. D genes are given only for firm matches. Clone size is stated in some rows and not others, as once, few, many or a class when expanded.

J	length	D	size	V	CDR3	DNA
TRBJ2-3	12	TRBD2	-	TRBV29-1	CSMGLAPDTQYF	TGCAGCATGGGACTAGCTCCAGATACGCAGTATTTT
TRBJ1-1	13	TRBD1	-	TRBV9	CASSEPGQGGAFF	TGTGCCAGCAGCGAGCCGGGACAGGGTGGAGCTTTCTTT
TRBJ2-7	14	-	-	TRBV4-3	CASSQERRGYEQYF	TGCGCCAGCAGCCAAGAACGGCGGGGCTACGAGCAGTACTTC
TRBJ1-2	15	TRBD1	-	TRBV27	CASSLRGPVDYGYTF	TGTGCCAGCAGTTTGAGGGGGCCGGTCGACTATGGCTACACCTTC
TRBJ2-1	15	TRBD2	-	TRBV4-2	CASSPSGRAGDEQFF	TGTGCCAGCAGCCCTAGCGGGAGGGCCGGGGATGAGCAGTTCTTC
TRBJ1-2	15	TRBD1	-	TRBV7-9	CASSSYRQGADGYTF	TGTGCCAGCAGCTCTTACCGACAGGGGGCTGATGGCTACACCTTC
TRBJ1-6	15	TRBD1	-	TRBV5-4	CASSLMQGGDSPLHF	TGTGCCAGCAGCTTGATGCAGGGGGGAGATTCACCCCTCCACTTT
TRBJ2-2	19	TRBD2	-	TRBV7-3	CASSLQPPGTSGSSGELFF	TGTGCCAGCAGCTTACAACCACCGGGGACTAGCGGGAGTTCCGGGGAGCTGTTTTTT
TRBJ1-5	18	TRBD1	-	TRBV19	CACSPRGQGSVVGQPQHF	TGTGCCTGTAGCCCACGGGGACAGGGGAGCGTAGTAGGTCAGCCCCAGCATTTT
TRBJ2-7	14	-	once	TRBV6-1	CASSERGWSYEQYF	TGTGCCAGCAGTGAAAGGGGATGGAGCTACGAGCAGTACTTC
TRBJ2-1	13	-	-	TRBV27	CASSLLDGNEQFF	TGTGCCAGCAGTTTATTGGATGGCAATGAGCAGTTCTTC
TRBJ1-1	13	-	-	TRBV7-3	CASSLGRVSEAFF	TGTGCCAGCAGCTTAGGCAGGGTATCTGAAGCTTTCTTT
TRBJ2-1	15	TRBD1	once	TRBV18	CASSLQGGSYNEQFF	TGTGCCAGCTCCCTACAGGGGGGCTCCTACAATGAGCAGTTCTTC
TRBJ2-1	18	-	-	TRBV11-2	CASSSLTGTKLKSNEQFF	TGTGCCAGCAGCTCCTTGACGGGAACTAAACTAAAGTCCAATGAGCAGTTCTTC
TRBJ2-7	14	-	few	TRBV30	CAWGRRAGLNEQYF	TGTGCCTGGGGGAGGCGGGCAGGACTCAACGAGCAGTACTTC
TRBJ1-2	13	-	-	TRBV30	CAWSLEANYGYTF	TGTGCCTGGAGTCTCGAAGCAAACTATGGCTACACCTTC
TRBJ1-6	12	-	-	TRBV10-1	CASSDGASPLHF	TGCGCCAGCAGTGACGGCGCCTCACCCCTCCACTTT
TRBJ1-2	14	-	-	TRBV4-3	CASSQDLDSYGYTF	TGCGCCAGCAGCCAAGATTTAGACAGCTATGGCTACACCTTC
TRBJ2-4	16	-	-	TRBV21-1	CASSKYAGTGGNIQYF	TGTGCCAGCAGCAAATACGCGGGGACAGGCGGAAACATTCAGTACTTC
TRBJ2-1	11	TRBD1	once	TRBV5-1	CASSLQGEQFF	TGCGCCAGCAGCTTACAGGGGGAGCAGTTCTTC
TRBJ1-1	12	-	-	TRBV27	CATAPPTGRAFF	TGTGCCACTGCACCCCCTACAGGGAGAGCTTTCTTT
TRBJ2-1	16	TRBD2	once	TRBV24-1	CATSDQTSGGSVEQFF	TGTGCCACCAGTGACCAGACTAGCGGGGGCTCGGTTGAGCAGTTCTTC
TRBJ1-2	12	-	few	TRBV7-2	CASSRQEDGYTF	TGTGCCAGCAGCCGACAGGAGGATGGCTACACCTTC
TRBJ2-2	17	-	-	TRBV19	CASSTLGRGLGTGELFF	TGTGCCAGTAGTACCCTGGGCCGAGGTTTAGGCACCGGGGAGCTGTTTTTT
TRBJ1-1	14	-	-	TRBV28	CASSMRRMNTEAFF	TGTGCCAGCAGTATGAGACGAATGAACACTGAAGCTTTCTTT
TRBJ2-3	14	TRBD2	-	TRBV12-5	CASGLGLATDTQYF	TGTGCTAGTGGTTTAGGACTAGCGACAGATACGCAGTATTTT
TRBJ1-5	16	-	-	TRBV30	CAWSAHPRASNQPQHF	TGTGCCTGGAGCGCCCACCCCAGGGCCAGCAATCAGCCCCAGCATTTT